A single T cell receptor beta chain is shown here with its context. Germline loops: CDR1 SGHAT, CDR2 FQNNGV. After removal of 0 bases from V and 5 bases from J, the junction contained 16 bases not matched to a gene. CDR3 size: 20 residues. These data come from a study of shared clonotypes between healthy human individuals. TCRdb's table, derived via immunoSEQ multiplex PCR, lists solely in-frame clones and lacks some. The sample carries millions of clones, around 90% recorded once. The sequenced sample was naive CD4+ T cells sorted from blood. As to subset: CD45RA+ positively selected. This chain joins TRBV11-2 and TRBJ2-7, with 13 bases that match TRBD2. The sequence came from a man aged 18 to 29 in good health. The CDR3 nucleotides are TGTGCCAGCAGCTTAGAGAGCCCGGGACTAGCGGGATTCTCTGCGAACGAGCAGTACTTC. Protein sequence: CASSLESPGLAGFSANEQYF.